The 32 T cell receptor beta chains below all came from one sample that was sequenced in a study of regulatory T cells in long-lasting Graves disease. As for time point: persistent/refractory GD, antithyroid drugs over 5 years with positive TRAb. The authors made the TCR library using RNA they extracted from PBMCs. iRepertoire HTBI primers and Arm-PCR of CDR3 regions built TCR beta libraries. Via MiXCR, TCRdb re-called the multiplex PCR reads, giving one row per CDR3 protein. The data contain about 430,000 distinct CDR3 sequences, roughly a fifth of them singletons. Sequences were derived from peripheral blood mononuclear cells (PBMCs), sampled when the disease was refractory, from a patient treated with antithyroid drugs. These TCRs come from a female donor with Graves disease.

This chain joins TRBV20-1 and TRBJ2-7; 8 bases align to TRBD2. CDR1 is DFQATT and CDR2 is SNEGSKA in the germline V gene (reference sequence). J gave up 2 bases and V 6 bases, and 6 bases lay outside the gene matches. The CDR3 length is 13 residues. Here the CDR3 reads CSALTSGPYEQYF. In DNA, the CDR3 is TGCAGTGCCCTTACTAGCGGACCCTACGAGCAGTACTTC.

This clonotype appeared a few times. The chain is built from TRBV7-2 and TRBJ2-7, with 9 bases matching TRBD1. CDR1 and CDR2 (germline): SGHTA, FQGNSA. Germline trimming cut 10 bases from V and 3 bases from J; bases unmatched to any gene: 4. The CDR3 extends over 12 amino acids. The CDR3 bases are TGTGCCACAAAGACAGGGGGCTACGAGCAGTACTTC. Protein: CATKTGGYEQYF. Supplemented by reference TRBV7-2 and TRBJ2-7, the full variable domain reads GAGVSQSPSNKVTEKGKDVELRCDPISGHTALYWYRQSLGQGLEFLIYFQGNSAPDKSGLPSDRFSAERTGGSVSTLTIQRTQQEDSAVYLCATKTGGYEQYFGPGTRLTVT.

This clonotype appeared many times. The chain carries TRBV27 and TRBJ1-2, with TRBD1 as a possible D gene (6 bases). CDR1 and CDR2 from the germline V gene are MNHEY and SMNVEV (reference sequence). V lost 3 bases, J lost 8 bases, and 19 bases lay in between. CDR3 length: 15 residues. The CDR3 DNA reads TGTGCCAGCAGTTTGGGCCCGGGGGCGCGGCTAGGCTACACCTTC. Its translation is CASSLGPGARLGYTF.

This clonotype was found many times. The rearrangement links TRBV18 to TRBJ2-7; 8 bases fit TRBD1. The germline V gene has CDR1 KGHSH and CDR2 LQKENI. The CDR3 spans 13 residues. Unmatched junction bases numbered 5, after V lost 3 bases and J lost 7 bases. The DNA of the CDR3 is TGTGCCAGCTCACCCCAGACAGGGGCTGAGCAGTACTTC. Protein: CASSPQTGAEQYF.

This clonotype was seen only a few times. The rearrangement uses TRBV20-1 and TRBJ2-5; D unresolved. The CDR3 runs 18 residues. The ends were cut back, 2 bases at V and 0 bases at J, with 22 bases in the middle. Germline V gives CDR1 DFQATT, CDR2 SNEGSKA (reference sequence). In DNA form, the CDR3 reads TGCAGTGCTAGAAGTCCGGCCAGGATCACCGTGGACCAAGAGACCCAGTACTTC. Amino acid sequence: CSARSPARITVDQETQYF.

Note on this clonotype: This may be a read error: a much more frequent sequence differs by one nucleotide. The chain uses TRBV24-1 and TRBJ2-7; the D is unclear. The CDR3 totals 12 residues. Germline assignment: CDR1 KGHDR and CDR2 SFDVKD. Deletions cut 5 bases from V and 3 bases from J, with 7 bases between. In nucleotides, the CDR3 is TGTGCCACCAGTGGGGGAAACTACGAGCAGTACTTC. Its translation is CATSGGNYEQYF.

This clonotype was seen many times. CDR3: CASSEAGISGELFF. The CDR3 DNA sequence: TGTGCCAGCAGTGAAGCAGGGATTAGCGGGGAGCTGTTTTTT. The rearrangement joins TRBV6-1 to TRBJ2-2; D is unclear. Germline-derived CDR1 and CDR2 are MNHNS and SASEGT. This CDR3 spans 14 amino acids. V dropped 0 bases and J dropped 7 bases, with 9 bases sitting between them.

The table lists this clonotype with a few counts. V and J are TRBV12-3 or TRBV12-4 and TRBJ2-3; the D is unclear. V was pared by 6 bases and J by 2 bases, with 15 bases between. The CDR3 covers 15 residues. The DNA of the CDR3 is TGTGCCAGCAGCTCAAATATTGGGGTCACAGATACGCAGTATTTT. Amino acids: CASSSNIGVTDTQYF.

This clonotype was observed many times. The gene calls are TRBV12-3 or TRBV12-4 and TRBJ1-2; 8 bases line up with TRBD1. The CDR3 is 11 amino acids. V was pared by 9 bases and J by 5 bases, with 2 bases of the junction left unmatched. CDR3: CASTGGYGYTF. DNA for the CDR3: TGTGCCAGTACAGGGGGGTATGGCTACACCTTC.

In this sample, this clonotype turned up many times. This rearrangement joins TRBV20-1 to TRBJ2-7; 7 nucleotides align to TRBD1. The junction had 8 bases not matched to a gene; V was cut back by 3 bases and J by 0 bases. CDR3 length: 15 residues. Per the germline V gene, CDR1 is DFQATT and CDR2 is SNEGSKA (reference sequence). This chain's CDR3 is CSASADRASSYEQYF. The CDR3 DNA reads TGCAGTGCTAGTGCCGACAGGGCAAGCTCCTACGAGCAGTACTTC.

V and J are TRBV5-1 and TRBJ2-7; tentative D call: TRBD2 (5 bases). The ends were cut back, 4 bases at V and 3 bases at J, with 17 bases in the middle. Germline V CDR1 and CDR2: SGHRS, YFSETQ. The CDR3 sequence is 15 residues long. CDR3 loop: CASSEKGTGSYEQYF. In DNA form, the CDR3 reads TGCGCCAGCAGCGAGAAGGGAACTGGGAGCTACGAGCAGTACTTC.

This clonotype has ten or more counts. The CDR3 DNA is TGTGCCAGCAGGGGCGGTGAGGTTCTAAGGCAGTACTTC. This encodes CASRGGEVLRQYF. This chain joins TRBV2 and TRBJ2-7; no firm D call. Trimming cost V 6 bases and J 9 bases, with 18 bases left between them. CDR1 is SNHLY and CDR2 is FYNNEI in the germline V gene. This CDR3 contains 13 residues. The full variable domain, rest sourced from reference TRBV2 and TRBJ2-7, is EPEVTQTPSHQVTQMGQEVILRCVPISNHLYFYWYRQILGQKVEFLVSFYNNEISEKSEIFDDQFSVERPDGSNFTLKIRSTKLEDSAMYFCASRGGEVLRQYFGPGTRLTVT.

This clonotype came up many times. The rearrangement joins TRBV6-1 to TRBJ1-5; D may be TRBD1 (6 bases). The V gene lost 5 bases and the J gene lost 4 bases, with 12 bases spanning the gap. The CDR3 covers 14 residues. Per germline, CDR1 MNHNS and CDR2 SASEGT. The CDR3 region is CASSRGGRNQPQHF. The DNA for the CDR3 is TGTGCCAGCAGTCGAGGGGGACGGAATCAGCCCCAGCATTTT.

This clonotype was recorded at least ten times. The gene calls are TRBV2 and TRBJ1-2; possibly TRBD1 for D (5 bases). Germline loops: CDR1 SNHLY, CDR2 FYNNEI. V was shortened by 8 bases and J by 8 bases, with 12 bases between the two germline ends. This CDR3 has 11 amino acids. CDR3 nucleotides: TGTGCCAGCTGGGGACTTTCGGGCTACACCTTC. It translates to CASWGLSGYTF.

This clonotype was seen only a few times. This chain's CDR3 is CAISTGLAGGFGTGELFF. CDR3 DNA sequence: TGTGCCATCAGCACCGGACTAGCGGGAGGGTTTGGCACCGGGGAGCTGTTTTTT. The rearrangement links TRBV10-3 to TRBJ2-2; the match to TRBD2 covers 15 bases. The CDR3 covers 18 residues. V lost 6 bases and J lost 4; bases outside the gene matches: 9. CDR1 is ENHRY and CDR2 is SYGVKD in the germline V gene.

V is TRBV27 and J is TRBJ2-1; 14 positions agree with TRBD2. CDR3 length: 13 residues. Germline V gene data show CDR1 as MNHEY and CDR2 as SMNVEV (reference sequence). The J segment lost 8 bases and the V segment lost 8 bases, leaving 2 bases of the junction unmatched. This CDR3 is CASVGLAGDEQFF. DNA of the CDR3: TGTGCCAGCGTGGGACTAGCGGGAGATGAGCAGTTCTTC.

The chain has TRBV11-3 and TRBJ1-5, with D hard to call. The germline gives CDR1 SGHNT, CDR2 YENEEA. With 3 bases removed from V and 0 bases from J, the gap between germline ends came to 18 bases. This CDR3 has 18 amino acids. CDR3 amino acids: CASSFLRSQNYSNQPQHF. In DNA, the CDR3 is TGTGCCAGCAGCTTCCTACGTTCCCAAAATTATAGCAATCAGCCCCAGCATTTT.

This clonotype occurred many times. This chain connects TRBV2 to TRBJ2-2, with D perhaps matching TRBD2 (6 bases). V lost 3 bases and J 7 bases, leaving 12 bases between the germline ends. The germline V gene encodes CDR1 SNHLY and CDR2 FYNNEI. CDR3 size: 14 residues. CDR3 in amino acids: CASSEGGGIGELFF. CDR3 DNA sequence: TGTGCCAGCAGTGAGGGGGGAGGAATCGGGGAGCTGTTTTTT.

This sequence joins TRBV7-6 and TRBJ2-2; 11 bases are a match to TRBD2. Germline CDR1 reads SGHVS; CDR2 reads FNYEAQ. CDR3 length: 14 residues. V trimming: 8 bases; J trimming: 5 bases; junction bases outside the gene matches: 4. For the CDR3, the DNA is TGTGCCAGCCAACTAGCGGGAGTTACCGGGGAGCTGTTTTTT. As protein: CASQLAGVTGELFF.

Note on this clonotype: The junction departs from the called germline gene at one end, perhaps through a read error. The chain uses TRBV20-1 and TRBJ1-2; D is undetermined. Germline V CDR1 and CDR2: DFQATT, SNEGSKA (reference sequence). This CDR3 is 14 amino acids long. In DNA form, the CDR3 reads TGCAGTGCTAGAGATCTGAGGGAACACTATGACTACACCTTC. Translation: CSARDLREHYDYTF.

The J gene is TRBJ2-3, the V gene TRBV28; D unresolved. CDR3 length: 12 amino acids. The ends were cut back, 11 bases at V and 3 bases at J, with 12 bases in the middle. The germline CDR1 and CDR2 sequences are MDHEN and SYDVKM. CDR3 amino acids: CAARSWTDTQYF. As DNA, the CDR3 is TGTGCCGCCAGGTCCTGGACAGATACGCAGTATTTT.

This clonotype occurred many times. The chain employs TRBV7-2 and TRBJ2-5; D is perhaps TRBD2 (7 bases). The V and J ends lost 8 bases and 4 bases respectively, with 17 bases between them. The CDR3 consists of 14 residues. Germline CDR1 is SGHTA and CDR2 is FQGNSA. The CDR3 protein is CASAGGRPGETQYF. For the CDR3, the DNA is TGTGCCAGCGCCGGGGGGCGGCCGGGAGAGACCCAGTACTTC.

The chain has TRBV30 and TRBJ2-5; D is possibly TRBD1 or TRBD2 (5 bases each). The length of the CDR3 is 14 residues. Trimming took off 2 bases at V and 5 bases at J, with 15 bases between the two ends. The V gene's germline CDR1 is GTSNPN and CDR2 SVGIG (reference sequence). DNA for the CDR3: TGTGCCTGGAGTCCTGTAGGGACGAAGGAGACCCAGTACTTC. This gives the protein CAWSPVGTKETQYF.

The chain links TRBV12-3 or TRBV12-4 to TRBJ2-7; 10 bases line up with TRBD1. Unmatched junction bases numbered 5, after V lost 5 bases and J lost 7 bases. CDR3 length: 13 residues. CDR3 amino acids: CASSIGQGVEQYF. Here the CDR3 DNA reads TGTGCCAGCAGTATAGGACAGGGGGTTGAGCAGTACTTC.

This clonotype has a count of ten or more. A junction end diverges from the germline sequence, so it may reflect a read error. The chain employs TRBV28 and TRBJ2-7; 14 nucleotides line up with TRBD2. The CDR3 length is 14 residues. CDR1 is MDHEN, CDR2 SYDVKM, per germline. The CDR3 region is CASGTSGRGVGVNF. The CDR3 nucleotides read TGTGCCAGCGGGACTAGCGGGAGAGGGGTAGGGGTAAACTTC.

V gene TRBV30 combines with J gene TRBJ2-1; 11 bases are shared with TRBD2. CDR1 is GTSNPN, CDR2 SVGIG, per germline (reference sequence). V was pared by 7 bases and J by 4 bases, with 18 bases of the junction left unmatched. The CDR3 is 18 residues long. The CDR3 DNA is TGTGCCTACCAAGGAGGGAGGCTAGCGGGAGGACTATACAATGAGCAGTTCTTC. Its protein product is CAYQGGRLAGGLYNEQFF.

V and J are TRBV20-1 and TRBJ2-3, with D possibly matching TRBD1 (5 bases). In germline, CDR1 is DFQATT, CDR2 SNEGSKA (reference sequence). CDR3 size: 14 residues. Between the trimmed V and J ends, which lost 3 bases and 5 bases, there was a span of 15 bases. CDR3 DNA: TGCAGTGCTAGGGGGCGGTGGGTCGGAGATACGCAGTATTTT. This codes for CSARGRWVGDTQYF.

This clonotype appeared a few times. J is TRBJ1-5 and V is TRBV7-9, with D possibly TRBD1 on 5 matching bases. V lost 5 bases to trimming and J lost 0 bases, with 20 bases between them. Germline values: CDR1 SEHNR, CDR2 FQNEAQ (reference sequence). CDR3 length: 18 residues. The CDR3 protein is CASSTTLGTEVSNQPQHF. CDR3 DNA sequence: TGTGCCAGCAGCACGACCCTCGGGACTGAGGTTAGCAATCAGCCCCAGCATTTT.

This clonotype came up many times. The junction differs from germline at one of its ends, possibly a read error. J is TRBJ2-7 and V is TRBV28, with D possibly being TRBD2 (6 bases). The V gene's germline CDR1 is MDHEN and CDR2 SYDVKM. CDR3 size: 13 residues. The CDR3 sequence: CASSPGLFYEQYF. CDR3 nucleotide sequence: TGCGCCAGCAGCCCGGGACTTTTCTACGAGCAGTACTTC.

This clonotype was seen ten or more times. V is TRBV2 and J is TRBJ2-7; D gene ambiguous. This CDR3 is built from 14 residues. The germline V and J ends were trimmed by 6 bases and 0 bases, with 12 bases remaining between them. Germline lookup yields CDR1 SNHLY and CDR2 FYNNEI. In DNA, the CDR3 is TGTGCCAGCAGCGTAAAAATAAACTCCTACGAGCAGTACTTC. It codes for CASSVKINSYEQYF.

This clonotype appeared many times. The chain joins TRBV15 to TRBJ2-7; D tentatively reads TRBD1 or TRBD2 (5 bases each). With 4 bases removed from V and 3 bases from J, the gap between germline ends came to 10 bases. Germline-derived CDR1 and CDR2 are LNHNV and YYDKDF (reference sequence). The CDR3 runs 13 residues. The CDR3 region is CATSNGALYEQYF. The CDR3 coding sequence is TGTGCCACCAGCAACGGGGCCCTCTACGAGCAGTACTTC.

The rearrangement uses TRBV6-2 or TRBV6-3 and TRBJ1-4, with TRBD1 as a possible D gene (5 bases). Germline loops: CDR1 MNHEY, CDR2 SVGEGT. The CDR3 is 15 amino acids. The V and J ends lost 6 bases and 4 bases respectively, with 15 bases between them. CDR3 protein: CASSQRGSGNEKLFF. For the CDR3, the DNA is TGTGCCAGCAGCCAAAGGGGATCTGGTAATGAAAAACTGTTTTTT.